The next 3 T cell receptor beta chains were all read from a single sample in a study of cytomegalovirus exposure and HLA in healthy donors. Clones were sequenced by immunoSEQ multiplex PCR, and TCRdb holds only the in-frame ones, with some missing. The top ten hold about 3% of the sample, which has about 220,000 clones, around nine tenths seen once. Sequencing input: PBMCs. Source of these receptors: a woman under 30 in good health and CMV-seronegative.

The V and J genes are TRBV29-1 and TRBJ2-7, with 8 bases aligning to TRBD1. From germline, CDR1 is SQVTM and CDR2 ANQGSEA. J lost 4 bases, V lost 5 bases, and 10 bases had no gene match. The CDR3 has 14 amino acids. The CDR3 sequence: CSVWLRDRNYEQYF. CDR3 bases: TGCAGCGTTTGGTTGAGGGACAGGAATTACGAGCAGTACTTC.

The chain couples TRBV27 to TRBJ1-2; 7 bases fit TRBD1. This CDR3 contains 17 residues. The V gene end was trimmed by 5 bases and the J gene end by 4 bases; junction bases not matched to a gene: 16. CDR1 is MNHEY, CDR2 SMNVEV, per germline (reference sequence). The CDR3 region is CASSPLPGQSNIYGYTF. CDR3 nucleotides: TGTGCCAGCAGTCCATTGCCGGGACAGAGTAACATCTATGGCTACACCTTC.

V and J are TRBV4-1 and TRBJ1-1; a weak D match, TRBD1 (5 bases). The CDR3 is 16 residues long. Germline V gives CDR1 MGHRA, CDR2 YSYEKL. The V end was cut by 0 bases, the J end by 0 bases, with 11 bases between. In DNA, the CDR3 is TGCGCCAGCAGCCAAGACCTGGGGGGTTTGAACACTGAAGCTTTCTTT. It encodes CASSQDLGGLNTEAFF.